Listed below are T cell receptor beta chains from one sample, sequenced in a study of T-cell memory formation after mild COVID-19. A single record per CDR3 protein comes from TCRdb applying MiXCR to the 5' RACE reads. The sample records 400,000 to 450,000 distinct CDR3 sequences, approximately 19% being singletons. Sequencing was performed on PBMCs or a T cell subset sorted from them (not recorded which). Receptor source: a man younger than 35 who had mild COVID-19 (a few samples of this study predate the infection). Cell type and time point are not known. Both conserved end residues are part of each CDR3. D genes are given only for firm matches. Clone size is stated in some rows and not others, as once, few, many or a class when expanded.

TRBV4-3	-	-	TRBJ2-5	CASQPGLGETQYF	TGCGCCAGCCAGCCAGGGTTGGGCGAGACCCAGTACTTC
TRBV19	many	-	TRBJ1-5	CATHPGGNQPQHF	TGTGCCACCCATCCCGGGGGGAATCAGCCCCAGCATTTT
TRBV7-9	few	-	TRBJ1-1	CASSFQGGYGEAFF	TGTGCCAGCAGCTTTCAGGGCGGGTATGGTGAAGCTTTCTTT
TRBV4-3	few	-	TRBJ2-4	CASSQDAAKNIQYF	TGCGCCAGCAGCCAAGACGCAGCCAAAAACATTCAGTACTTC
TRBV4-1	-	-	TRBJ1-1	CASSQDPGSYTEAFF	TGCGCCAGCAGCCAAGACCCGGGGAGCTACACTGAAGCTTTCTTT
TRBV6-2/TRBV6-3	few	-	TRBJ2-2	CASTLWGAPGQTGELFF	TGTGCCAGCACCTTATGGGGGGCTCCCGGACAGACCGGGGAGCTGTTTTTT
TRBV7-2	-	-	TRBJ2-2	CASTVGWGGVSGELFF	TGTGCCAGCACCGTTGGGTGGGGCGGGGTGTCCGGGGAGCTGTTTTTT
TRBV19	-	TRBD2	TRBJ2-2	CASFRASGGYTGELFF	TGTGCCAGTTTCAGGGCTAGCGGGGGTTACACCGGGGAGCTGTTTTTT
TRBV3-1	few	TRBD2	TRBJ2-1	CASSPRRERGADEQFF	TGTGCCAGCAGCCCTCGTAGGGAGCGGGGGGCCGATGAGCAGTTCTTC
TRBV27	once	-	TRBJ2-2	CASSFSRPTGELFF	TGTGCCAGCAGTTTCAGCAGGCCCACCGGGGAGCTGTTTTTT
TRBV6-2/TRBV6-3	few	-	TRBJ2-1	CASTELSSGDEQFF	TGTGCCAGCACCGAATTGTCTTCCGGGGATGAGCAGTTCTTC
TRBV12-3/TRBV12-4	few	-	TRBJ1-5	CASSLALLGPGVQPQHF	TGTGCCAGCAGTTTAGCACTCTTGGGTCCGGGGGTTCAGCCCCAGCATTTT
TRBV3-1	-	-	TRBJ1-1	CASSHPGLRGTEAFF	TGTGCCAGCAGCCACCCGGGACTCAGAGGGACTGAAGCTTTCTTT
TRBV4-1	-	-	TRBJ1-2	CASSQGVRGYTF	TGCGCCAGCAGCCAAGGGGTCAGGGGCTACACCTTC
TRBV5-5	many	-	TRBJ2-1	CASSQRGNRARDNEQFF	TGTGCCAGCAGCCAGCGGGGAAACAGGGCACGAGACAATGAGCAGTTCTTC
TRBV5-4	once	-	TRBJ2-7	CASSNGTPHSYEQYF	TGTGCCAGCAGCAATGGGACACCACACTCCTACGAGCAGTACTTC
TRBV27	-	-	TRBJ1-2	CASAPHGTSGSGYTF	TGTGCCAGCGCCCCCCACGGGACATCGGGGTCTGGCTACACCTTC
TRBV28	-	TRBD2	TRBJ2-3	CASTMGLAPYTQYF	TGTGCCAGCACCATGGGACTAGCGCCTTATACGCAGTATTTT
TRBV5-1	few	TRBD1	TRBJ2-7	CASSPGTEGNEQYF	TGCGCCAGCAGCCCTGGGACAGAGGGCAACGAGCAGTACTTC
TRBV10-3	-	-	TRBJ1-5	CAISAGAKGTNQPQHF	TGTGCCATCAGTGCGGGGGCGAAGGGCACCAATCAGCCCCAGCATTTT
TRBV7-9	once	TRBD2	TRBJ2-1	CASSRTGTSGVGEQFF	TGTGCCAGCAGCCGGACCGGGACTAGCGGCGTTGGTGAGCAGTTCTTC
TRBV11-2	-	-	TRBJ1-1	CASSSLRGQGTEAFF	TGTGCCAGCAGCAGCCTTCGGGGGCAAGGTACTGAAGCTTTCTTT
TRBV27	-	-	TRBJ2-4	CASSGTSLNIQYF	TGTGCCAGCAGTGGGACAAGTTTAAACATTCAGTACTTC
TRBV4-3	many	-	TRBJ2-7	CASSQTETSLTYEQYF	TGCGCCAGCAGCCAGACGGAGACAAGCCTAACCTACGAGCAGTACTTC
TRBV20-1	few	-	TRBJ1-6	CSARAGPPRSPLHF	TGCAGTGCTAGGGCGGGACCGCCTCGTTCACCCCTCCACTTT
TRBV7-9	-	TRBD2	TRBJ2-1	CASSQDAGGPRNEQFF	TGTGCCAGCAGCCAAGACGCGGGGGGGCCCAGAAATGAGCAGTTCTTC
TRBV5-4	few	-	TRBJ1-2	CASSPRESVYGYTF	TGTGCCAGCAGCCCCCGGGAGTCCGTCTATGGCTACACCTTC
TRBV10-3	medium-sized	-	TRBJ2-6	CAISEPRAGFVLTF	TGTGCCATCAGTGAGCCTAGGGCAGGGTTCGTCCTGACTTTC
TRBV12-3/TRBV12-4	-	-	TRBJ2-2	CASRLGGRLPEELFF	TGTGCCAGCAGGTTAGGGGGGCGGCTCCCGGAGGAGCTGTTTTTT
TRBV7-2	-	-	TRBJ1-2	CASSLVPGVVEGYTF	TGTGCCAGCAGCTTAGTCCCAGGGGTAGTTGAGGGCTACACCTTC
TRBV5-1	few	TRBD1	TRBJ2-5	CASSSQQGEETQYF	TGCGCCAGCAGCTCGCAACAGGGGGAAGAGACCCAGTACTTC
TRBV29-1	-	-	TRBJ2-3	CSAVGLSTDTQYF	TGCAGCGCCGTCGGCTTAAGCACAGATACGCAGTATTTT
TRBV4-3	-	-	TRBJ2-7	CASSQAPRQGPVDEQYF	TGCGCCAGCAGCCAAGCACCGAGGCAGGGGCCGGTTGACGAGCAGTACTTC
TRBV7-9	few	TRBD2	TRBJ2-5	CASSSRGSSGIQETQYF	TGTGCCAGCAGCTCCCGGGGGTCTAGCGGAATCCAAGAGACCCAGTACTTC
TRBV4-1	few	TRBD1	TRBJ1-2	CASSQDRAGGFYGYTF	TGCGCCAGCAGCCAAGATAGGGCAGGGGGCTTCTATGGCTACACCTTC
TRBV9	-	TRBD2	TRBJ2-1	CASTSGGAGSYNEQFF	TGTGCCAGCACTAGCGGGGGGGCGGGCTCCTACAATGAGCAGTTCTTC
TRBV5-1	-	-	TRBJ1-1	CASSLAPTGGGTEAFF	TGCGCCAGCAGCTTGGCCCCCACGGGGGGTGGCACTGAAGCTTTCTTT
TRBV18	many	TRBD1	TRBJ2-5	CASSRRTGEEETQYF	TGTGCCAGCTCACGTCGGACAGGGGAGGAAGAGACCCAGTACTTC
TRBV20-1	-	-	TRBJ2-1	CSGIWPGRNEQFF	TGCAGTGGCATTTGGCCGGGCCGCAATGAGCAGTTCTTC
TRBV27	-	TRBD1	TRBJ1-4	CASSLHWVGQNEKLFF	TGTGCCAGCAGTTTACATTGGGTGGGACAGAATGAAAAACTGTTTTTT
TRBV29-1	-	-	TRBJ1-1	CSVRRQVNTEAFF	TGCAGCGTTCGGAGACAGGTGAACACTGAAGCTTTCTTT
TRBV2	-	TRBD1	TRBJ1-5	CASSKEQGARGNQPQHF	TGTGCCAGCAGTAAAGAACAGGGGGCGCGGGGCAATCAGCCCCAGCATTTT
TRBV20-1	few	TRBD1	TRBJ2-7	CSASDRGRGLYEQYF	TGCAGTGCGTCAGACAGGGGTCGGGGACTCTACGAGCAGTACTTC
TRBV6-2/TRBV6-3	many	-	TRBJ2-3	CASTLHDLTDTQYF	TGTGCCAGCACACTTCACGACCTCACAGATACGCAGTATTTT